This T cell receptor beta chain emerged from a study of blood T cell repertoires in COVID-19. The age range of participants was about 18 to 100 years, with residence in under 30 US areas. Looked up from germline, CDR1 is MNHEY and CDR2 is SVGEGT. There are 14 residues in the CDR3. The ends were cut back, 5 bases at V and 8 bases at J, with 16 bases in the middle. Assay: immunoSEQ multiplex PCR; the TCRdb copy retains only in-frame clones and omits some. Here the sample spans 200,000 or so clones, 85% to 90% being singletons. The chain uses TRBV6-2 or TRBV6-3 and TRBJ2-1; a weak D match, TRBD2 (6 bases). Sequencing used PBMCs or T cells enriched from blood (not recorded which). This TCR was sampled from a woman in her thirties or forties with acute COVID-19. This CDR3 reads CASSIRLGGDEQFF. DNA for the CDR3: TGTGCCAGCAGTATCCGACTAGGCGGCGATGAGCAGTTCTTC.